Below, 32 T cell receptor beta chains from the same sample are listed, as sequenced in a study of glioma-infiltrating T cells after dendritic cell vaccination. Some clones are missing from TCRdb's copy, which holds only in-frame ones; the method was immunoSEQ multiplex PCR. The sample holds under 100,000 clones, 85% to 90% seen once. The sample in question was blood, obtained before dendritic cell vaccination. These receptor sequences come from a human donor with glioblastoma.

The V gene is TRBV9, the J gene TRBJ2-2, with TRBD1 matching over 7 bases. CDR1 and CDR2 (germline): SGDLS, YYNGEE. V dropped 4 bases and J dropped 2; count of bases not matched to a gene: 17. The CDR3 contains 19 residues. The CDR3 region is CASSPPTGSRPTNTGELFF. The CDR3 bases are TGTGCCAGCAGCCCCCCGACAGGGAGTCGTCCAACAAACACCGGGGAGCTGTTTTTT.

The chain combines TRBV29-1 with TRBJ2-1; the match to TRBD1 covers 8 bases. The V and J ends lost 6 bases and 8 bases, in that order; junction bases with no gene match: 3. The CDR3 has 11 residues. The germline V gene encodes CDR1 SQVTM and CDR2 ANQGSEA. In DNA, the CDR3 is TGCAGCGTGGACAGGGCCGATGAGCAGTTCTTC. Translation gives CSVDRADEQFF.

In DNA, the CDR3 is TGTGCCAGCAGCTACGTCCCGGGACAGGGAAACACTGAAGCTTTCTTT. Translation gives CASSYVPGQGNTEAFF. The J gene is TRBJ1-1, the V gene TRBV5-6; 9 nucleotides align to TRBD1. V was clipped by 3 bases and J by 2 bases; unmatched bases: 8. Looked up from germline, CDR1 is SGHDT and CDR2 is YYEEEE. CDR3 length: 16 residues.

The chain links TRBV12-5 to TRBJ2-7; weak D call: TRBD2 (7 bases). This CDR3 contains 16 residues. The V and J ends lost 5 bases and 2 bases respectively, with 19 bases between them. Germline V gives CDR1 LGHNT, CDR2 FRNRAP. This chain's CDR3 is CASGLFLTGRAYEQYF. Here the CDR3 DNA reads TGTGCTAGTGGTCTGTTCCTAACAGGGAGGGCCTACGAGCAGTACTTC.

As to this clone: Its ends do not fully match the called genes, so a read error is possible. The sample holds other DNA sequences that translate to the same CDR3. The chain employs TRBV4-1 and TRBJ1-6; D not resolved. Germline V gene lookup returns CDR1 MGHRA and CDR2 YSYEKL. The CDR3 spans 15 residues. This CDR3 reads CASSLQEVGDSPLHF. For the CDR3, the DNA is TGCGCCAGCAGCCTTCAGGAGGTCGGGGATTCCCCCCTCCACTTT.

This sequence joins TRBV25-1 and TRBJ2-5; 10 nucleotides line up with TRBD2. With V trimmed by 3 bases and J by 4 bases, 2 bases remained unmatched. The CDR3 extends over 14 amino acids. Germline CDR1 MGHDK, CDR2 SYGVNS. CDR3: CASSEPSGGETQYF. The CDR3 DNA reads as TGTGCCAGCAGTGAGCCTAGCGGGGGAGAGACCCAGTACTTC.

The chain links TRBV6-1 to TRBJ2-1, with D tentatively TRBD1 (6 bases). The germline V and J ends were trimmed by 4 bases and 4 bases, with 14 bases remaining between them. CDR1 and CDR2 from the germline V gene are MNHNS and SASEGT. The CDR3 contains 15 residues. CDR3: CASSVQGGLYNEQFF. The CDR3 nucleotides read TGTGCCAGCAGTGTACAGGGCGGGTTATACAATGAGCAGTTCTTC.

Only a few counts were recorded for this clone. CDR3: CASSLDRTSGGAWFF. CDR3 DNA: TGTGCCAGCAGCTTAGATCGAACTAGCGGGGGGGCCTGGTTCTTC. This chain connects TRBV7-2 to TRBJ2-1, with TRBD2 matching over 13 bases. Germline loops: CDR1 SGHTA, CDR2 FQGNSA. The junction had 9 bases not matched to a gene; V was cut back by 1 base and J by 15 bases. CDR3 length: 15 amino acids.

The rearrangement links TRBV5-1 to TRBJ2-7, with 7 positions matching TRBD1. Germline loops: CDR1 SGHRS, CDR2 YFSETQ. Trimming took 4 bases from V and 0 from J; bases not matched to a gene: 10. CDR3 size: 16 residues. DNA of the CDR3: TGCGCCAGCAGCCTCGCAGGGGGTCTAAGCTCCTACGAGCAGTACTTC. Protein sequence: CASSLAGGLSSYEQYF.

This chain uses TRBV14 with TRBJ2-7; D unclear. V shed 0 bases and J shed 9 bases, with 12 bases lying between them. The CDR3 has 13 residues. The germline gives CDR1 SGHDN, CDR2 FVKESK. The CDR3 here is CASSQDPGGVQYF. The DNA for the CDR3 is TGTGCCAGCAGCCAAGATCCGGGTGGCGTGCAGTACTTC. The full variable domain, with the rest looked up from reference TRBV14 and TRBJ2-7, is EAGVTQFPSHSVIEKGQTVTLRCDPISGHDNLYWYRRVMGKEIKFLLHFVKESKQDESGMPNNRFLAERTGGTYSTLKVQPAELEDSGVYFCASSQDPGGVQYFGPGTRLTVT.

CDR3: CASSGFGGIQETQYF. The CDR3 DNA reads TGTGCCAGCAGCGGTTTTGGAGGTATTCAAGAGACCCAGTACTTC. This chain connects TRBV7-8 to TRBJ2-5; tentative D call: TRBD2 (5 bases). Germline CDR1 and CDR2: SGHVS and FQNEAQ. CDR3 length: 15 amino acids. Trimming removed 5 bases from V and 2 bases from J, with 15 bases in between.

The chain is built from TRBV9 and TRBJ1-6; TRBD1 aligns across 12 bases. The CDR3 covers 16 residues. J gave up 10 bases and V 4 bases, and 9 bases lay outside the gene matches. From germline, CDR1 is SGDLS and CDR2 YYNGEE. The CDR3 spells CASSPGPGQGASPLHF. CDR3 coding DNA: TGTGCCAGCAGCCCTGGCCCGGGACAGGGGGCATCACCCCTCCACTTT.

The rearrangement joins TRBV6-6 to TRBJ2-2; 7 positions agree with TRBD2. V was clipped by 10 bases and J by 6 bases; unmatched bases: 5. CDR3 length: 12 residues. Germline values: CDR1 MNHNY, CDR2 SVGAGI (reference sequence). The CDR3 sequence is CATAGEAGELFF. CDR3 nucleotide sequence: TGTGCCACCGCGGGGGAGGCCGGGGAGCTGTTTTTT.

The V and J genes are TRBV4-2 and TRBJ2-3, with a weak D call TRBD2 (5 bases). Germline V gene lookup returns CDR1 LGHNA and CDR2 YNFKEQ. V lost 1 base and J 6 bases, leaving 11 bases between the germline ends. This CDR3 region has 14 residues. As DNA, the CDR3 is TGTGCCAGCAGCCAAGGTACTAGTGCTGATACGCAGTATTTT. Its protein is CASSQGTSADTQYF.

This clone was counted once. This rearrangement joins TRBV6-6 to TRBJ2-5; tentative D call: TRBD2 (7 bases). Germline V gene sequence: CDR1 MNHNY, CDR2 SVGAGI (reference sequence). Deletions cut 7 bases from V and 5 bases from J, with 17 bases between. This CDR3 region has 14 residues. The CDR3 reads CASTKGGGEETQYF. DNA of the CDR3: TGTGCCAGCACCAAAGGGGGGGGCGAGGAGACCCAGTACTTC.

The chain has TRBV7-8 and TRBJ2-7; TRBD2 agrees at 8 bases. The V and J ends lost 1 base and 6 bases, in that order; junction bases with no gene match: 5. Germline V gene data show CDR1 as SGHVS and CDR2 as FQNEAQ. This CDR3 has 14 residues. In DNA form, the CDR3 reads TGTGCCAGCAGCTTAGTACGGGCGGGGGGCGAGCAGTACTTC. Protein: CASSLVRAGGEQYF.

The table lists this clone with a few counts. V is TRBV19 and J is TRBJ2-3; 8 nucleotides line up with TRBD2. Trimming cost V 4 bases and J 4 bases; bases outside gene matches: 7. The CDR3 sequence is 15 residues long. Germline CDR1 and CDR2: LNHDA and SQIVND (reference sequence). The CDR3 sequence: CASSTILAESDTQYF. In DNA, the CDR3 is TGTGCCAGTAGTACCATACTAGCGGAGTCAGATACGCAGTATTTT.

This chain joins TRBV11-2 and TRBJ1-6, with D unresolved. Germline V gene data show CDR1 as SGHAT and CDR2 as FQNNGV. V was pared by 5 bases and J by 6 bases, with 8 bases between. This CDR3 spans 13 amino acids. The CDR3 spells CASSTGGNSPLHF. As DNA, the CDR3 is TGTGCCAGCAGCACCGGCGGTAATTCACCCCTCCACTTT. The whole variable domain, remainder taken from reference TRBV11-2 and TRBJ1-6, is EAGVAQSPRYKIIEKRQSVAFWCNPISGHATLYWYQQILGQGPKLLIQFQNNGVVDDSQLPKDRFSAERLKGVDSTLKIQPAKLEDSAVYLCASSTGGNSPLHFGNGTRLTVT.

The chain combines TRBV12-5 with TRBJ2-7; 9 nucleotides agree with TRBD1. Germline values: CDR1 LGHNT, CDR2 FRNRAP. Losses at the gene ends were 7 bases for V and 3 bases for J; bases not matched to a gene: 4. CDR3 size: 13 residues. CDR3 sequence reads: CASAQGQGYEQYF. The DNA for the CDR3 is TGTGCTAGTGCCCAGGGACAGGGCTACGAGCAGTACTTC.

The V gene is TRBV4-1, the J gene TRBJ1-5; D uncertain. Germline CDR1 and CDR2: MGHRA and YSYEKL. This CDR3 spans 16 amino acids. V was shortened by 0 bases and J by 2 bases, with 11 bases between the two germline ends. This CDR3 is CASSQDRAGGNQPQHF. The CDR3 DNA reads TGCGCCAGCAGCCAAGATCGAGCCGGGGGCAATCAGCCCCAGCATTTT.

This clone came up once. This chain links TRBV6-5 with TRBJ1-5; D not certain. Germline CDR1 reads MNHEY; CDR2 reads SVGAGI. Trimming removed 6 bases from V and 2 bases from J, with 8 bases in between. This CDR3 is 13 amino acids long. The CDR3 sequence: CASSRTGNQPQHF. As DNA, the CDR3 is TGTGCCAGCAGCCGGACTGGCAATCAGCCCCAGCATTTT.

This clone has just one count. The CDR3 sequence is CATSRGEDRVKGETQYF. DNA for the CDR3: TGTGCCACCAGCAGAGGAGAGGACAGGGTAAAGGGGGAGACCCAGTACTTC. V and J are TRBV15 and TRBJ2-5; 8 nucleotides agree with TRBD1. In germline, CDR1 is LNHNV, CDR2 YYDKDF (reference sequence). V trimming: 1 base; J trimming: 5 bases; junction bases outside the gene matches: 12. The CDR3 contains 17 residues.

The gene calls are TRBV5-1 and TRBJ2-1; 9 nucleotides align to TRBD2. CDR3 length: 15 residues. Losses at the gene ends were 0 bases for V and 5 bases for J; bases not matched to a gene: 3. Germline assignment: CDR1 SGHRS and CDR2 YFSETQ. CDR3 DNA: TGCGCCAGCAGCTTGGGACTAGCGGTAAACAATGAGCAGTTCTTC. Amino acids: CASSLGLAVNNEQFF.

The V and J genes are TRBV6-1 and TRBJ2-7; no definite D call. In germline, CDR1 is MNHNS, CDR2 SASEGT. V was pared by 8 bases and J by 5 bases, with 10 bases between. The CDR3 has 11 residues. The CDR3 reads CASSPRDEQYF. In nucleotides, the CDR3 is TGTGCCAGCTCCCCACGGGACGAGCAGTACTTC.

The J gene is TRBJ2-7, the V gene TRBV7-8; a possible D gene is TRBD2 (5 bases). Per germline, CDR1 SGHVS and CDR2 FQNEAQ. This CDR3 comprises 13 residues. Trimming shortened V by 5 bases and J by 0 bases, and 8 bases separated the two germline ends. CDR3 DNA sequence: TGTGCCAGCAGCCGGGGAGACTCCTACGAGCAGTACTTC. The encoded protein is CASSRGDSYEQYF.

Concerning this clone: The sample contains more than one DNA sequence encoding this CDR3. The rearrangement joins TRBV6-4 to TRBJ2-3; 12 bases are shared with TRBD2. The CDR3 sequence is 15 residues long. Trimming took 3 bases from V and 3 from J; bases not matched to a gene: 1. CDR1 and CDR2 from the germline V gene are MRHNA and SNTAGT. CDR3 sequence: CASSETSGGTDTQYF. As DNA, the CDR3 is TGTGCCAGCAGTGAAACTAGCGGGGGGACAGATACGCAGTATTTT.

V and J are TRBV13 and TRBJ2-3; D is possibly TRBD2 (6 bases). V was clipped by 5 bases and J by 6 bases, with 9 bases between them. From germline, CDR1 is PRHDT and CDR2 FYEKMQ (reference sequence). This CDR3 has 12 amino acids. CDR3 sequence: CASSHRGDTQYF. The CDR3 DNA is TGTGCCAGCAGCCATCGGGGGGATACGCAGTATTTT.

This clone was seen only a few times. V gene TRBV11-3 combines with J gene TRBJ1-1; the D gene is possibly TRBD1 (6 bases). V was trimmed by 5 bases and J by 0 bases, leaving 10 bases between them. The CDR3 runs to 14 residues. Germline V lookup: CDR1 SGHNT, CDR2 YENEEA. The CDR3 protein is CASSQGQLNTEAFF. In nucleotides, the CDR3 is TGTGCCAGCAGCCAAGGACAGTTGAACACTGAAGCTTTCTTT. Together with reference TRBV11-3 and TRBJ1-1, the CDR3 gives the full variable domain: EAGVVQSPRYKIIEKKQPVAFWCNPISGHNTLYWYLQNLGQGPELLIRYENEEAVDDSQLPKDRFSAERLKGVDSTLKIQPAELGDSAVYLCASSQGQLNTEAFFGQGTRLTVV.

The chain couples TRBV11-3 to TRBJ2-3; D is possibly TRBD2 (6 bases). The CDR3 consists of 17 residues. Trimming pared 4 bases from V and 4 bases from J, leaving 21 bases between. The germline V gene encodes CDR1 SGHNT and CDR2 YENEEA. CDR3 sequence: CASSSFPNGGFADTQYF. CDR3 bases: TGTGCCAGCAGCTCCTTTCCAAACGGAGGGTTCGCAGATACGCAGTATTTT.

On this clone: An end of the junction differs from the germline gene, which may be a read error. This sample also contains other DNA sequences that code for the same CDR3. This chain joins TRBV5-1 and TRBJ1-6; 7 bases fit TRBD1. Germline CDR1 SGHRS, CDR2 YFSETQ. There are 14 residues in the CDR3. The CDR3 DNA sequence: TGCGCCAGCAGCTCCGGGACAGATAATTCCCCCCTCCACTTT. Protein sequence: CASSSGTDNSPLHF.

V usage is TRBV4-1 and J usage is TRBJ2-5; possible D gene TRBD2, 7 bases. Between the trimmed V and J ends, which lost 1 base and 3 bases, there was a span of 18 bases. The CDR3 contains 17 residues. From germline, CDR1 is MGHRA and CDR2 YSYEKL. In DNA form, the CDR3 reads TGCGCCAGCAGCCAAGGACGGGGGGCGGCTTCGGAAGAGACCCAGTACTTC. It specifies CASSQGRGAASEETQYF.

The CDR3 loop reads CSVELAGGDPTQYF. The DNA of the CDR3 is TGCAGCGTTGAACTAGCGGGGGGCGATCCTACGCAGTATTTT. V gene TRBV29-1 combines with J gene TRBJ2-3; 11 positions agree with TRBD2. The germline V gene encodes CDR1 SQVTM and CDR2 ANQGSEA. This CDR3 has 14 amino acids. The J segment lost 8 bases and the V segment lost 2 bases, leaving 6 bases of the junction unmatched.